The T cell receptor beta chain described here comes from a study of shared clonotypes between healthy human individuals. Study-level results: Sample collection involved blood only; tissue repertoires are likely different.

Notes on this clone: Its target is unknown.

V lost 4 bases, J lost 3 bases, and 8 bases stayed unmatched. CDR3 length: 18 amino acids. Germline CDR1 SGHRS, CDR2 YFSETQ. The method was immunoSEQ multiplex PCR; TCRdb's version includes in-frame clones alone and lacks a portion of them. The repertoire holds about 2.3 million clones, with 85% to 95% as singletons. Splitting the CD4+ cells yielded a CD45RA+ naive subset and a CD45RA-negative memory subset. The receptor was derived from a man aged 18 to 29 in good health. Some clones in this sample may be carry-over from other donors' samples. Sequencing used naive CD4+ T cells from PBMCs. Indicated subset: CD45RA+ positively selected. The rearrangement uses TRBV5-1 and TRBJ2-6, with 12 bases identical to TRBD1. The CDR3 loop reads CASSLAGQGAVGANVLTF. CDR3 DNA: TGCGCCAGCAGCCTGGCGGGACAGGGGGCCGTTGGGGCCAACGTCCTGACTTTC.